This T cell receptor (beta chain) emerged from a study of blood T cell repertoires in COVID-19. About the study: Both acute and convalescent COVID-19 samples were obtained from the United States, Italy and Spain.

Generated by immunoSEQ multiplex PCR, the TCRdb table keeps only in-frame clones and is missing some. Of about 360,000 clones in the sample, over 75% were seen once. The length of the CDR3 is 15 residues. The germline V gene has CDR1 ENHRY and CDR2 SYGVKD. J was trimmed by 8 bases and V by 10 bases; bases with no gene match: 14. The gene calls are TRBV10-3 and TRBJ2-1; 10 bases fit TRBD2. The sequencing sample was made of PBMCs or T cells enriched from blood (not recorded which). The TCR sequence derives from a middle-aged man in a cohort exposed to, infected with or recovered from COVID-19 (not recorded which). CDR3 amino acids: CATGVTSGIVHEQFF. CDR3 coding DNA: TGTGCCACCGGGGTCACTAGCGGGATAGTCCATGAGCAGTTCTTC.